The T cell receptor (beta chain) under discussion was sequenced for a study of blood T cell repertoires in COVID-19. Profiling relied on immunoSEQ multiplex PCR, and the TCRdb table lists in-frame clones only, not all of them. In the table there are about 87,000 clones, around 75% of which are singletons. This receptor was identified in a woman between 50 and 59 years old with acute or convalescent COVID-19. Input material: peripheral blood.

The CDR3 DNA sequence: TGCGCCAGCCACCGGGGGGACTCCTACGAGCAGTACTTC. It translates to CASHRGDSYEQYF. The chain is built from TRBV5-1 and TRBJ2-7; the match to TRBD2 covers 7 bases. Losses at the gene ends were 7 bases for V and 0 bases for J; bases not matched to a gene: 4. This CDR3 has 13 amino acids. Germline-derived CDR1 and CDR2 are SGHRS and YFSETQ.